The 24 T cell receptor beta chains presented below share a single source sample, sequenced in a study of T cell responses to AZD1222 COVID-19 vaccine. The protocol was immunoSEQ multiplex PCR, while the TCRdb copy is restricted to in-frame clones and leaves out a portion. The data show tens of thousands of clones, 80% to 90% seen once. The input for sequencing was peripheral blood, taken on day 0 of AZD1222 vaccination. Receptors originate from an adult in good health.

The chain uses TRBV4-2 and TRBJ2-3; D not resolved. V gave up 0 bases and J gave up 1 base, with 11 bases separating them. In germline, CDR1 is LGHNA, CDR2 YNFKEQ. CDR3 length equals 16 residues. CDR3 sequence (DNA): TGTGCCAGCAGCCAAGATACAACCACAGGCACAGATACGCAGTATTTT. Protein product: CASSQDTTTGTDTQYF.

CDR3 sequence (DNA): TGTGCCACCAGGTCGGGACAGGGCCACGTTAACACTGAAGCTTTCTTT. Translated: CATRSGQGHVNTEAFF. The chain carries TRBV24-1 and TRBJ1-1; the match to TRBD1 covers 9 bases. Germline-derived CDR1 and CDR2 are KGHDR and SFDVKD. The CDR3 totals 16 residues. With 7 bases clipped from V and 2 bases from J, the junction kept 10 bases outside the gene matches.

This clone was seen a handful of times. J is TRBJ1-2 and V is TRBV4-2; TRBD1 might be the D (5 bases). The CDR3 has 17 amino acids. Germline V gene sequence: CDR1 LGHNA, CDR2 YNFKEQ. The V gene lost 0 bases and the J gene lost 3 bases, with 17 bases spanning the gap. As DNA, the CDR3 is TGTGCCAGCAGCCAAGATGAGGGACGCATCTCGGACTATGGCTACACCTTC. This codes for CASSQDEGRISDYGYTF.

This chain links TRBV18 with TRBJ2-5, with D possibly being TRBD1 or TRBD2 (5 bases each). Looked up from germline, CDR1 is KGHSH and CDR2 is LQKENI. This CDR3 spans 13 amino acids. Trimming cost V 3 bases and J 4 bases, with 9 bases left between them. Here the CDR3 reads CASSPGTRETQYF. CDR3 DNA sequence: TGTGCCAGCTCACCGGGGACGCGAGAGACCCAGTACTTC.

The J gene is TRBJ1-1, the V gene TRBV7-9; D is perhaps TRBD1 (5 bases). The ends were cut back, 1 base at V and 4 bases at J, with 7 bases in the middle. The CDR3 extends over 13 amino acids. Germline CDR1 is SEHNR and CDR2 is FQNEAQ (reference sequence). In nucleotides, the CDR3 is TGTGCCAGCAGCTTAGGGGGCGGCACTGAAGCTTTCTTT. Translated, it gives CASSLGGGTEAFF.

This chain joins TRBV28 and TRBJ1-1; a possible D gene is TRBD1 (6 bases). Germline values: CDR1 MDHEN, CDR2 SYDVKM. The CDR3 extends over 16 amino acids. Trimming stripped 3 bases from V and 6 bases from J, with 20 bases between. The chain's CDR3 is CASSFRTQGIVSEAFF. CDR3 nucleotides: TGTGCCAGCAGTTTCCGGACACAGGGAATCGTATCTGAAGCTTTCTTT.

This chain connects TRBV29-1 to TRBJ2-3; TRBD1 matches at 12 bases. Trimming at V came to 0 bases and at J to 8 bases, leaving 6 bases not matched to a gene. Germline V gene data show CDR1 as SQVTM and CDR2 as ANQGSEA. This CDR3 is 15 amino acids long. The CDR3 DNA sequence: TGCAGCGTTGAAGATTGGGGACAGGGGGCCGGTACGCAGTATTTT. Its translation is CSVEDWGQGAGTQYF.

The V and J genes are TRBV27 and TRBJ2-5; D is perhaps TRBD1 (6 bases). The CDR3 has 13 residues. CDR1 is MNHEY, CDR2 SMNVEV, per germline (reference sequence). The V gene lost 6 bases and the J gene lost 5 bases, with 13 bases spanning the gap. The DNA for the CDR3 is TGTGCCAGCAGCCACAGGGAATGGGAGACCCAGTACTTC. Translation: CASSHREWETQYF.

This chain joins TRBV28 and TRBJ2-5; possibly TRBD2 for D (7 bases). This CDR3 contains 14 residues. V lost 5 bases and J lost 1, with 11 bases in between. Germline assignment: CDR1 MDHEN and CDR2 SYDVKM. The CDR3 DNA sequence: TGTGCCAGCAGTATAGGGGGGGCCCAAGAGACCCAGTACTTC. Translating gives CASSIGGAQETQYF.

The chain employs TRBV5-4 and TRBJ2-1, with 8 bases identical to TRBD1. Germline V gives CDR1 SGHNT, CDR2 YYREEE (reference sequence). Germline trimming cut 2 bases from V and 10 bases from J; bases unmatched to any gene: 26. This CDR3 is 20 amino acids long. The CDR3 sequence: CASSFMGTSPQGARFGEQFF. Written as DNA, the CDR3 is TGTGCCAGCAGCTTTATGGGGACGAGCCCGCAGGGGGCCCGGTTCGGGGAGCAGTTCTTC.

V is TRBV18 and J is TRBJ2-3; D is tentatively TRBD1 or TRBD2 (5 bases each). V was cut by 4 bases and J by 4 bases, with 18 bases left in between. Germline assignment: CDR1 KGHSH and CDR2 LQKENI. The CDR3 consists of 16 residues. The CDR3 DNA follows: TGTGCCAGCTCACGGAGCGCTAGAGGGGACGCAGATACGCAGTATTTT. This sequence encodes CASSRSARGDADTQYF.

V gene TRBV14 combines with J gene TRBJ2-3; D is undetermined. The length of the CDR3 is 13 residues. Germline V gives CDR1 SGHDN, CDR2 FVKESK. V dropped 2 bases and J dropped 3 bases, with 6 bases sitting between them. CDR3 coding DNA: TGTGCCAGCAGCCAATATAGGACAGATACGCAGTATTTT. The encoded protein is CASSQYRTDTQYF.

This chain joins TRBV11-1 and TRBJ2-3, with D perhaps TRBD2 (7 bases). With 5 bases removed from V and 1 base from J, the gap between germline ends came to 16 bases. Per germline, CDR1 SGHAT and CDR2 FQDESV (reference sequence). The CDR3 runs 16 residues. DNA for the CDR3: TGTGCCAGCAGCGGGGGGGCAGGGGCAGGCACAGATACGCAGTATTTT. Encoded protein: CASSGGAGAGTDTQYF.

This clone was seen a single time. The chain combines TRBV6-5 with TRBJ1-1; D possibly corresponds to TRBD1 (5 bases). The CDR3 is 12 residues long. The ends were cut back, 5 bases at V and 5 bases at J, with 9 bases in the middle. Looked up from germline, CDR1 is MNHEY and CDR2 is SVGAGI. CDR3 amino acids: CASSLQGTEAFF. The DNA of the CDR3 is TGTGCCAGCAGTCTCCAGGGAACTGAAGCTTTCTTT.

This chain connects TRBV30 to TRBJ1-2; D remains unclear. V was pared by 2 bases and J by 8 bases, with 15 bases between. Looked up from germline, CDR1 is GTSNPN and CDR2 is SVGIG (reference sequence). CDR3 length equals 13 residues. CDR3: CAWSPFNLGGYTF. The CDR3 region has the DNA TGTGCCTGGAGTCCTTTCAACCTAGGAGGCTACACCTTC.

CDR3 sequence (DNA): TGTGCCAGCAGTGTAGAGACAGAAGGAAACACCATATATTTT. This sequence encodes CASSVETEGNTIYF. The chain recombines TRBV2 with TRBJ1-3, with a weak D call TRBD1 (5 bases). Trimming removed 4 bases from V and 4 bases from J, with 11 bases in between. The CDR3 is 14 amino acids. Germline lookup yields CDR1 SNHLY and CDR2 FYNNEI.

Notes on this clone: One end of the junction fails to match germline, which may point to a read error. The V gene is TRBV12-5, the J gene TRBJ2-5; D assignment may be TRBD1 or TRBD2 (5 bases each). Germline lookup yields CDR1 LGHNT and CDR2 FRNRAP. This CDR3 contains 12 residues. In DNA form, the CDR3 reads TGTGCTAGTGGTTTGGTACGGGACCCGTCCCACTTC. It yields the protein CASGLVRDPSHF.

The chain combines TRBV7-2 with TRBJ2-5; D gene ambiguous. The CDR3 extends over 14 amino acids. Trimming took 2 bases from V and 1 from J, leaving 8 bases between them. The germline gives CDR1 SGHTA, CDR2 FQGNSA. The CDR3 DNA follows: TGTGCCAGCAGCTTATCGAGAACCCAAGAGACCCAGTACTTC. Amino acids: CASSLSRTQETQYF.

The J gene is TRBJ2-7, the V gene TRBV3-1 (or the pseudogene TRBV3-2); 12 positions agree with TRBD2. J lost 3 bases, V lost 4 bases, and 7 bases had no gene match. Germline V gene sequence: CDR1 LGHDT, CDR2 YNNKEL (reference sequence). CDR3 size: 16 residues. CDR3 residues: CASSPRLAGAGYEQYF. As DNA, the CDR3 is TGTGCCAGCAGCCCCCGACTAGCGGGGGCGGGCTACGAGCAGTACTTC.

CDR3 sequence reads: CASSFLGGTPKNIQYF. CDR3 nucleotide sequence: TGCGCCAGCAGCTTTCTAGGGGGAACACCCAAAAACATTCAGTACTTC. The rearrangement joins TRBV5-1 to TRBJ2-4; D is possibly TRBD1 (6 bases). Trimming cost V 2 bases and J 2 bases, with 14 bases left between them. CDR1 is SGHRS and CDR2 is YFSETQ in the germline V gene. The CDR3 sequence is 16 residues long.

This clone was found a few times. The chain recombines TRBV10-2 with TRBJ2-2; 14 positions agree with TRBD2. Germline V CDR1 and CDR2: WSHSY, SAAADI. V lost 3 bases, J lost 1 base, and 10 bases stayed unmatched. The CDR3 consists of 20 residues. CDR3 sequence: CASSDGRGTSGGRNTGELFF. The DNA for the CDR3 is TGCGCCAGCAGTGATGGTCGTGGGACTAGCGGGGGCCGGAACACCGGGGAGCTGTTTTTT.

The chain links TRBV27 to TRBJ2-7, with a tentative D call TRBD1 (5 bases). The CDR3 consists of 14 residues. The germline V gene has CDR1 MNHEY and CDR2 SMNVEV (reference sequence). Trimming stripped 5 bases from V and 3 bases from J, with 14 bases between. The CDR3 loop reads CASSPSTANYEQYF. CDR3 nucleotide sequence: TGTGCCAGCAGTCCATCGACAGCCAACTACGAGCAGTACTTC.

The chain has TRBV7-3 and TRBJ2-1, with D unresolved. The CDR3 extends over 13 amino acids. CDR1 and CDR2 (germline): SGHTA, FQGTGA. Trimming took off 3 bases at V and 5 bases at J, with 8 bases between the two ends. DNA for the CDR3: TGTGCCAGCAGCTTTGGCGGCAACAATGAGCAGTTCTTC. Translated, it gives CASSFGGNNEQFF.

The J gene is TRBJ2-5, the V gene TRBV5-4, with 8 bases matching TRBD1. V was pared by 9 bases and J by 2 bases, with 6 bases of the junction left unmatched. Germline V gives CDR1 SGHNT, CDR2 YYREEE (reference sequence). This CDR3 has 13 residues. CDR3 sequence reads: CATGQGMQETQYF. CDR3 bases: TGTGCCACCGGACAGGGCATGCAAGAGACCCAGTACTTC. Filled out from reference TRBV5-4 and TRBJ2-5, the complete variable domain reads ETGVTQSPTHLIKTRGQQVTLRCSSQSGHNTVSWYQQALGQGPQFIFQYYREEENGRGNFPPRFSGLQFPNYSSELNVNALELDDSALYLCATGQGMQETQYFGPGTRLLVL.